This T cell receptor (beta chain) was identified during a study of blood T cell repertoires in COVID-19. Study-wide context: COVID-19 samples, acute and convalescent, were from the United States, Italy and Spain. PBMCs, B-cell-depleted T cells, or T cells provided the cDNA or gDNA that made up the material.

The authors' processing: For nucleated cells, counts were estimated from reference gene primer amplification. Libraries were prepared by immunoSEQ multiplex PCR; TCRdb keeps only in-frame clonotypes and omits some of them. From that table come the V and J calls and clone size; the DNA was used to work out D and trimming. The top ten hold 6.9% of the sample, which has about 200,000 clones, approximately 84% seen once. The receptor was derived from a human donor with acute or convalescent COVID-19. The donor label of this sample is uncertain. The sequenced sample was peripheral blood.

CDR3 sequence: CASSLGPGAGETQYF. CDR3 bases: TGTGCCAGCAGCTTAGGTCCGGGAGCTGGTGAGACCCAGTACTTC. The chain uses TRBV7-2 and TRBJ2-5, with a possible D match to TRBD2 (6 bases). The CDR3 totals 15 residues. Germline CDR1 reads SGHTA; CDR2 reads FQGNSA. With 1 base removed from V and 5 bases from J, the gap between germline ends came to 14 bases.